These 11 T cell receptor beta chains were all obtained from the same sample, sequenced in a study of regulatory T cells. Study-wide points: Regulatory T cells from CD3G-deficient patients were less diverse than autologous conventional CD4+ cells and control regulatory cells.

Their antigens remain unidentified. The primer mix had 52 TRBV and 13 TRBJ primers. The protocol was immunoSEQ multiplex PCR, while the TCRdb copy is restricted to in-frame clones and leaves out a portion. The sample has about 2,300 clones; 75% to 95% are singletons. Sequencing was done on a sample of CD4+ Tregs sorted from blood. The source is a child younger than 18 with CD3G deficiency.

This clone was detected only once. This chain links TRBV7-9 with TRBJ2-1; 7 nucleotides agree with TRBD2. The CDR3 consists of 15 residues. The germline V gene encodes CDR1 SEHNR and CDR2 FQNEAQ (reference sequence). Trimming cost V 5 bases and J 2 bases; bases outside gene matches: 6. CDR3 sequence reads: CASSTWGGTYNEQFF. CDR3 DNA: TGTGCCAGCAGCACTTGGGGGGGGACCTACAATGAGCAGTTCTTC. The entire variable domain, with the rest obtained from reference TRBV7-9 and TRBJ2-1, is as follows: DTGVSQNPRHKITKRGQNVTFRCDPISEHNRLYWYRQTLGQGPEFLTYFQNEAQLEKSRLLSDRFSAERPKGSFSTLEIQRTEQGDSAMYLCASSTWGGTYNEQFFGPGTRLTVL.

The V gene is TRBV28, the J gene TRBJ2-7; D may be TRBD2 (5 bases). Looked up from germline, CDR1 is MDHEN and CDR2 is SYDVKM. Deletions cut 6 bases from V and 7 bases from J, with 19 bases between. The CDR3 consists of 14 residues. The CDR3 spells CASSPTSILREQYF. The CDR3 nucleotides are TGTGCCAGCAGCCCTACTAGTATCCTACGGGAGCAGTACTTC.

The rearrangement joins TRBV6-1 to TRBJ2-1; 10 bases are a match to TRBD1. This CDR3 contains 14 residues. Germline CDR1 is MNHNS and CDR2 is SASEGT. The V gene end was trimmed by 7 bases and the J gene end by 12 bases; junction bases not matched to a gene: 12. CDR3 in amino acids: CASTQFGTGAGQFF. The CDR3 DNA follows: TGTGCCAGCACCCAATTCGGGACAGGGGCTGGGCAGTTCTTC.

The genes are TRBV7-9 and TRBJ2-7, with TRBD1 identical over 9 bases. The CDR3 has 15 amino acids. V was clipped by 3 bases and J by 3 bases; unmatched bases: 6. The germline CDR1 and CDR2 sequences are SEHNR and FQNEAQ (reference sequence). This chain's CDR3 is CASSLSGTGSYEQYF. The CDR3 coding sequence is TGTGCCAGCAGCTTGTCCGGGACAGGGAGCTACGAGCAGTACTTC.

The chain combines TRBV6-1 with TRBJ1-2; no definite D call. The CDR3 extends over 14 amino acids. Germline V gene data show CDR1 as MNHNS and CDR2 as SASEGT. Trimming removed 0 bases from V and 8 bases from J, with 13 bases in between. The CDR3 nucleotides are TGTGCCAGCAGTGAAGCTGGACGGGCGGGAGGCTACACCTTC. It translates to CASSEAGRAGGYTF.

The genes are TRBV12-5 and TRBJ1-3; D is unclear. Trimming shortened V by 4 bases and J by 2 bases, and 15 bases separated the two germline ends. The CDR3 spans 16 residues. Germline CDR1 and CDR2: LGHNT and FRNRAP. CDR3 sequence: CASGSPATGTGNTIYF. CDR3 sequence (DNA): TGTGCTAGTGGTTCGCCCGCGACCGGGACTGGAAACACCATATATTTT. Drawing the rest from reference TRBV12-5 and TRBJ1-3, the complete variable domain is DARVTQTPRHKVTEMGQEVTMRCQPILGHNTVFWYRQTMMQGLELLAYFRNRAPLDDSGMPKDRFSAEMPDATLATLKIQPSEPRDSAVYFCASGSPATGTGNTIYFGEGSWLTVV.

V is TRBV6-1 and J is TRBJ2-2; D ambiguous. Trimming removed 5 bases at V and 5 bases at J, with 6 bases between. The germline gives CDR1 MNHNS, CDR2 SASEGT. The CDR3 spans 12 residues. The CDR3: CASSRRTGELFF. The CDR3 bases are TGTGCCAGCAGTAGACGAACCGGGGAGCTGTTTTTT.

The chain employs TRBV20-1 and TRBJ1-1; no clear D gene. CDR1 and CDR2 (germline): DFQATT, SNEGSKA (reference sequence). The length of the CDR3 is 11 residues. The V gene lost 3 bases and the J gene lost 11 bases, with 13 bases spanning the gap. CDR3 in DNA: TGCAGTGCTAGTTACGCTCTGAGGGCTTTCTTT. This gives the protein CSASYALRAFF.

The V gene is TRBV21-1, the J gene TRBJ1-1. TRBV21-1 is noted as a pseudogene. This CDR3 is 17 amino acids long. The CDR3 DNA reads TGTGCCAGCAGCAAATCGGGGGGTGTAATTCTGAACACTGAAGCTTTCTTT. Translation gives CASSKSGGVILNTEAFF.

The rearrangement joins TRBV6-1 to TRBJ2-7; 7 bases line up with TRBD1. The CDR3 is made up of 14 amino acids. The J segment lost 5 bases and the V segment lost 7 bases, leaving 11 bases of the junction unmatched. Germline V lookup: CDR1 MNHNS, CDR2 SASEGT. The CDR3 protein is CASTTTGRVHEQYF. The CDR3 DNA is TGTGCCAGCACCACGACAGGGCGAGTGCACGAGCAGTACTTC.

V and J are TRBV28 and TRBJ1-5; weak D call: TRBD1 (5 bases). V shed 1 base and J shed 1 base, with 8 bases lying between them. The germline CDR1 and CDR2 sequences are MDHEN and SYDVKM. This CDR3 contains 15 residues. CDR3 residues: CASSLSWGSNQPQHF. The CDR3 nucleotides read TGTGCCAGCAGTTTATCCTGGGGCAGCAATCAGCCCCAGCATTTT.